This T cell receptor (beta chain) is drawn from a study of T cells in Graves' hyperthyroidism and ophthalmopathy. The CDR3 is 17 amino acids. Per the germline V gene, CDR1 is MNHEY and CDR2 is SVGEGT. V lost 2 bases to trimming and J lost 0 bases, with 14 bases between them. Concerning this clonotype: A read error may explain this, as a much larger clone is one base away.

Each diagnosis was grounded in clinical symptoms, serum thyroxine and TRAb, thyroid ultrasound, and orbital computed tomography. Authors of the study amplified TCR beta CDR3 regions from RNA transcripts. Researchers ran a first-round RT-PCR on the TCR CDR3 using the HTBI primer set. TCRdb independently ran MiXCR on the multiplex PCR reads; one entry per CDR3 protein. Here the sample spans approximately 100,000 distinct CDR3 sequences, around 40% being singletons. The specimen sequenced was peripheral blood or thyroid tissue (not recorded which). This sequence joins TRBV6-2 or TRBV6-3 and TRBJ1-5, with unresolved D. The sequence came from a woman aged 25-40 years with Graves' hyperthyroidism. CDR3 DNA: TGTGCCAGCAGTTACGCGTCAGCCCCCTGTAGCAATCAGCCCCAGCATTTT. Protein: CASSYASAPCSNQPQHF.